This entry describes one TCR beta chain. Its target is unknown. Healthy Caucasians were all of the donors. The data stem from a study of identical twins. V lost 6 bases and J lost 8, with 20 bases in between. Germline assignment: CDR1 DFQATT and CDR2 SNEGSKA (reference sequence). This CDR3 is built from 14 residues. MiXCR, applied by TCRdb to the 5' RACE reads, yields one record per CDR3 protein. The sample comprises 300,000 to 350,000 distinct CDR3 sequences, roughly an eighth of which are singletons, and 7.2% rests with the top ten. General observations from the study: In zero-insertion analyses, partial confounding could arise from invariant MAIT and iNKT cells. Cross-sectional statistical analysis, not tracking of the same donors, underpinned the conclusions.

In addition, the sample was reused for a study of yellow fever vaccine responses in identical twins.

V gene TRBV20-1 combines with J gene TRBJ2-1, with D possibly TRBD1 on 7 matching bases. The sample comprised CD8+ T cells sorted from blood. The clonotype originates from a woman aged 18-30 years in good health. DNA for the CDR3: TGCAGTGCAAATGGGGACCTCAGGGGGGATGAGCAGTTCTTC. This gives the protein CSANGDLRGDEQFF.